Listed below are T cell receptor beta chains from one sample, sequenced in a study of CD8 T cells in ankylosing spondylitis. TCRdb fed the 5' RACE reads into MiXCR, producing one record per CDR3 protein. The table records 380,000 or so distinct CDR3 sequences, around 20% of them present only once. Material for sequencing was blood, either unsorted or a sorted T cell fraction (not recorded which). The receptors here all came from a male donor with ankylosing spondylitis or in good health (not recorded which). Each CDR3 is given with its conserved first and last residue. A D gene is named only where the DNA matches it firmly. Only part of the rows carry a size: once, few, many, or a class if the clone is expanded.

D gene,V gene,J gene,clone size,CDR3 DNA,CDR3 protein
TRBD1,TRBV15,TRBJ2-1,NA,TGTGCCACCAGCAGTGGGGACAGGGGCTTCCACAATGAGCAGTTCTTC,CATSSGDRGFHNEQFF
NA,TRBV7-6,TRBJ1-4,many,TGTGCCAGCAGCTTAGCAGGGGGGGCGGCAAAACTGTTTTTT,CASSLAGGAAKLFF
NA,TRBV12-3/TRBV12-4,TRBJ2-1,NA,TGTGCCAGCAGCCCGACATCTCTGGAGGAGCAGTTCTTC,CASSPTSLEEQFF
TRBD1,TRBV10-3,TRBJ2-3,NA,TGTGCCATCAGGGACCTTGGACAGGCAAGCACAGATACGCAGTATTTT,CAIRDLGQASTDTQYF
NA,TRBV20-1,TRBJ2-7,few,TGCAGTGCCGACCCCGGGAGTCTCTACGAGCAGTACTTC,CSADPGSLYEQYF
NA,TRBV28,TRBJ2-7,NA,TGTGCCAGCAGTTGGACTGGATTCTCCTACGAGCAGTACTTC,CASSWTGFSYEQYF
NA,TRBV5-5,TRBJ2-3,few,TGTGCCAGCAGCACGGTGGTAGGCACAGATACGCAGTATTTT,CASSTVVGTDTQYF
NA,TRBV7-8,TRBJ1-6,few,TGTGCCAGCAGCTTAGCGTACAGCTCCAATTCACCCCTCCACTTT,CASSLAYSSNSPLHF
TRBD2,TRBV20-1,TRBJ2-7,few,TGCAGTGCTAAACCCCCGGGACTAGCCTACGAGCAGTACTTC,CSAKPPGLAYEQYF
NA,TRBV7-9,TRBJ1-2,NA,TGTGCCAGCAGCCCCGGAGGCGTCGACGGCTACACCTTC,CASSPGGVDGYTF
TRBD2,TRBV20-1,TRBJ2-2,NA,TGCAGTGCTCTAGGGGCAGCGGGAGGGAGCCCCGGGGAGCTGTTTTTT,CSALGAAGGSPGELFF
NA,TRBV2,TRBJ2-3,NA,TGTGCCAGCAGTGGTGGGGACACTGACACAGATACGCAGTATTTT,CASSGGDTDTDTQYF
TRBD1,TRBV12-3/TRBV12-4,TRBJ1-1,many,TGTGCCAGCACCCATGGGACAGGAAAAGGGTCGAACACTGAAGCTTTCTTT,CASTHGTGKGSNTEAFF
NA,TRBV9,TRBJ2-7,few,TGTGCCAGCAGCGTAGGTCCTGGGACGTTATACGAGCAGTACTTC,CASSVGPGTLYEQYF
NA,TRBV4-2,TRBJ2-5,few,TGTGCCAGCAGCCACCAGGACAGCGGGCAAGAGACCCAGTACTTC,CASSHQDSGQETQYF
NA,TRBV20-1,TRBJ1-1,few,TGCAGTGCTAGAGCGGTGACCGGGGAAGCTTTCTTT,CSARAVTGEAFF
NA,TRBV12-3/TRBV12-4,TRBJ1-1,NA,TGTGCCAGCAGTTTAGGGGGCAGCTACACTGAAGCTTTCTTT,CASSLGGSYTEAFF